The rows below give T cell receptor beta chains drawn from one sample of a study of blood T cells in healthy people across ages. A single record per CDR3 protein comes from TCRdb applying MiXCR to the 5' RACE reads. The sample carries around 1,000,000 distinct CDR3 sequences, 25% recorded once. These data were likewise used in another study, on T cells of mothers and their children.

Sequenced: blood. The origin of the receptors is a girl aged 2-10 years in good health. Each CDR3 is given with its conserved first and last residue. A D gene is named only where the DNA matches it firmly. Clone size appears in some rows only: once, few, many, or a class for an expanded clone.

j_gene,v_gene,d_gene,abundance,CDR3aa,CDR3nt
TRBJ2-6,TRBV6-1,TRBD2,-,CASSETSGGAPGANVLTF,TGTGCCAGCAGTGAAACCAGCGGGGGGGCCCCAGGGGCCAACGTCCTGACTTTC
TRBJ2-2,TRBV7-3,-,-,CASSPLGGGSGELFF,TGTGCCAGCAGCCCCCTCGGAGGGGGCAGCGGGGAGCTGTTTTTT
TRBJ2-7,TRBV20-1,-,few,CSARRQGNEQYF,TGCAGTGCTAGACGTCAGGGGAACGAGCAGTACTTC
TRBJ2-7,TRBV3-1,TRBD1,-,CASSHGTGYAYEQYF,TGTGCCAGCAGCCACGGGACAGGGTACGCCTACGAGCAGTACTTC
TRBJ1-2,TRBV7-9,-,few,CASSPRGQAGYGYTF,TGTGCCAGCAGCCCCCGCGGGCAGGCAGGCTATGGCTACACCTTC
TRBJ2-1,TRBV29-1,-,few,CSASGESVGEQFF,TGCAGCGCATCAGGGGAATCGGTGGGGGAGCAGTTCTTC
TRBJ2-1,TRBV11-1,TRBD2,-,CASSPGTSRINEQFF,TGTGCCAGCAGCCCCGGGACTAGCCGGATCAATGAGCAGTTCTTC
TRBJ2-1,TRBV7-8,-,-,CASSLGYTVSSYNEQFF,TGTGCCAGCAGCTTAGGGTATACGGTTAGCTCCTACAATGAGCAGTTCTTC
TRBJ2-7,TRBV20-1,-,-,CSPENRRTSHEQYF,TGCAGTCCTGAAAATCGGCGGACCTCCCACGAGCAGTACTTC
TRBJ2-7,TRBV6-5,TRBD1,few,CASSYSSGTGTRRSEQYF,TGTGCCAGCAGTTACTCTTCCGGGACAGGGACGAGGCGTAGCGAGCAGTACTTC
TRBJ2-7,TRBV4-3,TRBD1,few,CASSQEWRTGYEQYF,TGCGCCAGCAGCCAAGAGTGGAGGACAGGTTACGAGCAGTACTTC
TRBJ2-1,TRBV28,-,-,CASARPLGYNEQFF,TGTGCCAGCGCTCGCCCCCTTGGCTACAATGAGCAGTTCTTC
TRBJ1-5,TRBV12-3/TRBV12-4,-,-,CASTALNQPQHF,TGTGCATCAACGGCTCTTAATCAGCCCCAGCATTTT
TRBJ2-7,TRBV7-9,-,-,CASSLALPGLYEQYF,TGTGCCAGCAGCTTGGCCCTACCAGGCCTATACGAGCAGTACTTC
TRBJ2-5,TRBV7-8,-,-,CASRGETRETQYF,TGTGCCAGCAGGGGGGAGACGCGGGAGACCCAGTACTTC
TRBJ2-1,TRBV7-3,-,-,CASARSGNEQFF,TGTGCCAGCGCCCGTTCTGGAAATGAGCAGTTCTTC
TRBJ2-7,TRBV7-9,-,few,CASSPPEYEQYF,TGTGCCAGCAGCCCGCCAGAGTACGAGCAGTACTTC
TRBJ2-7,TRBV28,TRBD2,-,CASSFNSGRGSYEQYF,TGTGCCAGCAGCTTTAATAGCGGGAGAGGGTCCTACGAGCAGTACTTC
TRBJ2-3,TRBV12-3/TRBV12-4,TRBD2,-,CATSGGGIDTQYF,TGTGCCACTTCGGGGGGAGGGATTGATACGCAGTATTTT
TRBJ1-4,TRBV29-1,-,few,CSVRVREKLFF,TGCAGCGTTCGGGTTCGAGAAAAACTGTTTTTT
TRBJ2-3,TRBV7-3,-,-,CASSRTPLGSGSTDTQYF,TGTGCCAGCAGTCGTACTCCGTTAGGTAGCGGAAGCACAGATACGCAGTATTTT
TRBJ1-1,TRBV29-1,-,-,CSVEDGGGRQAFF,TGCAGCGTTGAAGATGGGGGGGGGCGGCAGGCTTTCTTT
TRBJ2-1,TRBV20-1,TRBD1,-,CSARLTGTGVEQFF,TGCAGTGCTAGATTAACCGGGACAGGGGTTGAGCAGTTCTTC
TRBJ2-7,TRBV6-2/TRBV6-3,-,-,CASRLEGVKRTYEQYF,TGTGCCAGCAGACTCGAGGGGGTGAAAAGGACCTACGAGCAGTACTTC
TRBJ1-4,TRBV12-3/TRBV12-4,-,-,CASSTLQKLFF,TGTGCCAGCAGTACCCTCCAAAAACTGTTTTTT
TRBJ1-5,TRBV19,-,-,CASSPKRYQPQHF,TGTGCCAGTAGTCCCAAGAGATATCAGCCCCAGCATTTT
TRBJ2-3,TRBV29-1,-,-,CSVGGYPTDTQYF,TGCAGCGTTGGAGGGTACCCCACAGATACGCAGTATTTT
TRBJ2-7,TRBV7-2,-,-,CASSLSGEDYEQYF,TGTGCCAGCAGCTTATCAGGGGAGGACTACGAGCAGTACTTC
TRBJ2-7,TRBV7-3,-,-,CASSFRPQGEGYEQYF,TGTGCCAGCAGCTTTAGACCTCAGGGAGAGGGATACGAGCAGTACTTC
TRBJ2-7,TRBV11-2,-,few,CASSSRPETGTSYEQYF,TGTGCCAGCAGCTCTCGCCCAGAAACCGGTACCTCCTACGAGCAGTACTTC
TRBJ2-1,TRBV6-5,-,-,CATLLAGSGLNEQFF,TGTGCCACCCTATTGGCCGGATCGGGCCTCAATGAGCAGTTCTTC
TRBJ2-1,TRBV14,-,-,CASSHTRYKEQFF,TGTGCCAGCAGCCACACTAGGTACAAAGAGCAGTTCTTC
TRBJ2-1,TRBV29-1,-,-,CSGRQYNEQFF,TGCAGCGGCCGACAGTACAATGAGCAGTTCTTC
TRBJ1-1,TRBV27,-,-,CASSPSILDGSYTEAFF,TGTGCCAGCAGTCCGAGTATCTTAGACGGCTCCTACACTGAAGCTTTCTTT
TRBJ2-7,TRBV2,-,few,CASIGIEKDEQYF,TGTGCCAGCATAGGGATTGAGAAGGACGAGCAGTACTTC
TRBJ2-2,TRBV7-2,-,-,CASSWTDTGELFF,TGTGCCAGCAGCTGGACAGACACCGGGGAGCTGTTTTTT
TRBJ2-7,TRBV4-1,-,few,CASSQVVGQLEQYF,TGCGCCAGCAGCCAAGTAGTGGGCCAACTCGAGCAGTACTTC